This T cell receptor (beta chain) was sequenced for a study of blood T cell repertoires in COVID-19. For the study at large: The United States, Italy and Spain were the sources of the acute and convalescent COVID-19 samples. The analysed material was cDNA or gDNA that came from T cells, B-cell-depleted T cells, or PBMCs.

The germline V gene has CDR1 MNHEY and CDR2 SMNVEV (reference sequence). V was pared by 6 bases and J by 3 bases, with 8 bases of the junction left unmatched. There are 15 residues in the CDR3. Per the original methods: Reference gene primers were amplified, and this amplification served to estimate nucleated cell counts. Sequencing used immunoSEQ multiplex PCR; TCRdb keeps in-frame clones, though not all of them. The V and J calls and clone size are taken from that table; D and trimming were inferred from the DNA. This sample has 80,000 to 100,000 clones, with 70% to 90% found just once. Sequencing was carried out using peripheral blood. The chain recombines TRBV27 with TRBJ1-3, with TRBD1 identical over 7 bases. This sequence originates from a woman aged 80 or over with acute or convalescent COVID-19. The CDR3 DNA sequence: TGTGCCAGCAGGCGGAAGGGGGCTTATGGAAACACCATATATTTT. Translation: CASRRKGAYGNTIYF.